These 25 T cell receptor beta chains came from one sample sequenced in a study of STAT5B mutations in CD4+ large granular lymphocyte leukemia. TCRdb keeps only in-frame clones here, not all; method: immunoSEQ multiplex PCR. This sample has 30,000 to 35,000 clones, with more than 65% found just once. Sample: CD4+ T cells from blood buffy coats. The receptors shown here come from a human donor in good health.

This chain connects TRBV7-2 to TRBJ2-3; weak D call: TRBD2 (5 bases). Looked up from germline, CDR1 is SGHTA and CDR2 is FQGNSA. The CDR3 consists of 14 residues. Trimming took 2 bases from V and 1 from J, leaving 7 bases between them. CDR3 residues: CASSLYSGTDTQYF. The CDR3 region has the DNA TGTGCCAGCAGCTTATATAGCGGCACAGATACGCAGTATTTT.

The chain links TRBV5-1 to TRBJ2-3, with a possible D match to TRBD2 (6 bases). Deletions cut 7 bases from V and 0 bases from J, with 21 bases between. This CDR3 contains 17 residues. CDR1 and CDR2 from the germline V gene are SGHRS and YFSETQ. The CDR3 here is CASSFGSAGPSTDTQYF. DNA for the CDR3: TGCGCCAGCTCATTCGGTTCCGCGGGGCCTAGCACAGATACGCAGTATTTT.

This clone was observed a handful of times. The genes are TRBV5-1 and TRBJ2-1; 8 nucleotides align to TRBD2. After removal of 1 base from V and 6 bases from J, the junction contained 3 bases not matched to a gene. The germline V gene encodes CDR1 SGHRS and CDR2 YFSETQ. The CDR3 consists of 14 residues. The CDR3 loop is CASSLSGGPNEQFF. CDR3 in DNA: TGCGCCAGCAGCTTGTCGGGAGGGCCCAATGAGCAGTTCTTC.

The rearrangement links TRBV19 to TRBJ2-2; 7 bases line up with TRBD1. V lost 4 bases to trimming and J lost 3 bases; unmatched junction nucleotides: 5. There are 15 residues in the CDR3. CDR1 and CDR2 from the germline V gene are LNHDA and SQIVND (reference sequence). The DNA for the CDR3 is TGTGCCAGTAGTACCAACCAGGGGGACACCGGGGAGCTGTTTTTT. Translating gives CASSTNQGDTGELFF.

V gene TRBV4-3 combines with J gene TRBJ2-2, with D possibly TRBD1 on 6 matching bases. CDR3 length: 18 residues. The ends were cut back, 0 bases at V and 2 bases at J, with 16 bases in the middle. CDR1 LGHNA and CDR2 YSLEER come from the germline V gene. The CDR3 spells CASSQENRQGSNTGELFF. The DNA for the CDR3 is TGCGCCAGCAGCCAAGAGAATCGTCAGGGGAGTAACACCGGGGAGCTGTTTTTT.

The chain couples TRBV9 to TRBJ1-4, with D hard to call. The CDR3 extends over 15 amino acids. In germline, CDR1 is SGDLS, CDR2 YYNGEE. The V and J ends lost 1 base and 0 bases respectively, with 7 bases between them. The CDR3 protein is CASSVSRATNEKLFF. The DNA of the CDR3 is TGTGCCAGCAGCGTAAGTCGGGCAACTAATGAAAAACTGTTTTTT. The full variable domain, rest sourced from reference TRBV9 and TRBJ1-4, is DSGVTQTPKHLITATGQRVTLRCSPRSGDLSVYWYQQSLDQGLQFLIQYYNGEERAKGNILERFSAQQFPDLHSELNLSSLELGDSALYFCASSVSRATNEKLFFGSGTQLSVL.

The chain recombines TRBV6-1 with TRBJ1-4, with TRBD1 matching 11 bases. The V segment lost 2 bases and the J segment 7 bases; nucleotides outside the gene matches: 3. The CDR3 sequence is 15 residues long. Looked up from germline, CDR1 is MNHNS and CDR2 is SASEGT. The DNA for the CDR3 is TGTGCCAGCAGTGAAAAAGGGACAGGGGGTGAAAAACTGTTTTTT. Translated, it gives CASSEKGTGGEKLFF.

V usage is TRBV5-6 and J usage is TRBJ1-6; no definite D call. The V gene lost 4 bases and the J gene lost 0 bases, with 11 bases spanning the gap. Germline V lookup: CDR1 SGHDT, CDR2 YYEEEE. This CDR3 has 16 amino acids. CDR3 nucleotides: TGTGCCAGCAGCCTCACCTACATCTCCTATAATTCACCCCTCCACTTT. Its protein is CASSLTYISYNSPLHF.

CDR3 sequence (DNA): TGCAGCGTTGGTAGGACTCGGAAGGCTGAAGCTTTCTTT. Residues: CSVGRTRKAEAFF. This chain uses TRBV29-1 with TRBJ1-1; D ambiguous. The germline CDR1 and CDR2 sequences are SQVTM and ANQGSEA. V was clipped by 4 bases and J by 6 bases, with 15 bases between them. This CDR3 is built from 13 residues. The complete variable domain, with remaining parts taken from reference TRBV29-1 and TRBJ1-1, reads SAVISQKPSRDICQRGTSLTIQCQVDSQVTMMFWYRQQPGQSLTLIATANQGSEATYESGFVIDKFPISRPNLTFSTLTVSNMSPEDSSIYLCSVGRTRKAEAFFGQGTRLTVV.

This clone was observed a few times. The rearrangement links TRBV5-8 to TRBJ2-3, with 7 bases that match TRBD2. Germline trimming cut 2 bases from V and 7 bases from J; bases unmatched to any gene: 4. CDR3 length: 13 residues. Germline V CDR1 and CDR2: SGHTS, YDEGEE. In DNA, the CDR3 is TGTGCCAGCAGCTTCTCCGGGACTAATACGCAGTATTTT. Amino acids: CASSFSGTNTQYF.

This clone was counted between two and nine times. J is TRBJ2-1 and V is TRBV7-2; a weak D match, TRBD2 (5 bases). The germline V gene encodes CDR1 SGHTA and CDR2 FQGNSA. V lost 7 bases, J lost 4 bases, and 20 bases lay in between. There are 16 residues in the CDR3. The CDR3 sequence is CASTPSGSPGYNEQFF. The CDR3 region has the DNA TGTGCCAGCACACCTTCGGGGAGCCCTGGGTACAATGAGCAGTTCTTC.

The rearrangement uses TRBV29-1 and TRBJ2-7; 11 bases agree with TRBD2. This CDR3 is 15 amino acids long. Germline V CDR1 and CDR2: SQVTM, ANQGSEA. V dropped 4 bases and J dropped 4; count of bases not matched to a gene: 9. As DNA, the CDR3 is TGCAGCGTTGCCGGGAAGGGACTAGCGGATTACGAGCAGTACTTC. It encodes CSVAGKGLADYEQYF.

The chain's CDR3 is CASSKGRERANYGYTF. In DNA form, the CDR3 reads TGTGCCAGTAGTAAGGGGAGGGAAAGGGCTAACTATGGCTACACCTTC. The chain joins TRBV19 to TRBJ1-2; maybe TRBD1 (5 bases). The V gene's germline CDR1 is LNHDA and CDR2 SQIVND (reference sequence). V lost 4 bases and J 0 bases, leaving 15 bases between the germline ends. This CDR3 comprises 16 residues.

As for this clone: The sample has other DNA sequences that encode this CDR3 too. The rearrangement links TRBV20-1 to TRBJ1-1; D gene unclear. The germline V gene has CDR1 DFQATT and CDR2 SNEGSKA (reference sequence). This CDR3 contains 11 residues. Deletions cut 1 base from V and 2 bases from J, with 2 bases between. CDR3 DNA: TGCAGTGCTAGAGGTAACACTGAAGCTTTCTTT. Its protein is CSARGNTEAFF.

V usage is TRBV7-2 and J usage is TRBJ1-3; no firm D call. The CDR3 spans 14 residues. V lost 3 bases to trimming and J lost 1 base, with 7 bases between them. Germline V CDR1 and CDR2: SGHTA, FQGNSA. The CDR3 loop reads CASSLTLSGNTIYF. The CDR3 DNA follows: TGTGCCAGCAGCTTGACTCTTTCTGGAAACACCATATATTTT.

This clone occurred once. J is TRBJ1-2 and V is TRBV10-3, with 7 bases aligning to TRBD1. Germline V CDR1 and CDR2: ENHRY, SYGVKD. This CDR3 region has 15 residues. The V segment lost 5 bases and the J segment 0 bases; nucleotides outside the gene matches: 6. DNA for the CDR3: TGTGCCATCAGTAGCTCCACAGGGGCTAACTATGGCTACACCTTC. Residues: CAISSSTGANYGYTF.

This clone came up a few times. The V gene is TRBV7-2, the J gene TRBJ1-2, with D uncertain. The V gene's germline CDR1 is SGHTA and CDR2 FQGNSA. The V end was cut by 0 bases, the J end by 0 bases, with 8 bases between. The CDR3 extends over 15 amino acids. The CDR3 DNA reads TGTGCCAGCAGCTTAGCCGGACGGTCTAACTATGGCTACACCTTC. This codes for CASSLAGRSNYGYTF.

The chain combines TRBV30 with TRBJ2-7; 9 positions match TRBD1. The germline gives CDR1 GTSNPN, CDR2 SVGIG (reference sequence). The CDR3 has 15 amino acids. Trimming took 5 bases from V and 2 from J; bases not matched to a gene: 10. This CDR3 is CAWGVPGQGPYEQYF. The CDR3 DNA reads TGTGCCTGGGGGGTTCCGGGACAGGGCCCCTACGAGCAGTACTTC. Full variable domain (rest looked up from reference TRBV30 and TRBJ2-7): SQTIHQWPATLVQPVGSPLSLECTVEGTSNPNLYWYRQAAGRGLQLLFYSVGIGQISSEVPQNLSASRPQDRQFILSSKKLLLSDSGFYLCAWGVPGQGPYEQYFGPGTRLTVT.

The chain links TRBV5-4 to TRBJ2-5; a weak D match, TRBD2 (5 bases). Per the germline V gene, CDR1 is SGHNT and CDR2 is YYREEE (reference sequence). Trimming took 0 bases from V and 2 from J, leaving 8 bases between them. The CDR3 length is 14 residues. This CDR3 is CASSLAQRQETQYF. The CDR3 coding sequence is TGTGCCAGCAGCTTGGCCCAGCGGCAAGAGACCCAGTACTTC.

V gene TRBV7-2 combines with J gene TRBJ2-1; perhaps TRBD2 as D (5 bases). The V end lost 5 bases, the J end lost 0 bases, and 14 bases lay between the germline ends. Per germline, CDR1 SGHTA and CDR2 FQGNSA. The CDR3 runs 16 residues. The CDR3: CASSPGSPYSYNEQFF. The DNA for the CDR3 is TGTGCCAGCAGCCCGGGGAGCCCCTACTCCTACAATGAGCAGTTCTTC.

V is TRBV5-5 and J is TRBJ2-3; D gene ambiguous. Trimming cost V 4 bases and J 4 bases, with 19 bases left between them. Germline assignment: CDR1 SGHKS and CDR2 YYEKEE (reference sequence). The CDR3 contains 16 residues. In DNA form, the CDR3 reads TGTGCCAGCAGCGCCTCCGGACGACTGAACGCAGATACGCAGTATTTT. This translates into CASSASGRLNADTQYF.

The gene calls are TRBV18 and TRBJ2-5; D call uncertain. The CDR3 spans 14 residues. V lost 4 bases and J 3 bases, leaving 12 bases between the germline ends. CDR1 KGHSH and CDR2 LQKENI come from the germline V gene. The CDR3 loop is CASSLTLGEETQYF. The CDR3 nucleotides read TGTGCCAGCTCACTGACCCTCGGAGAAGAGACCCAGTACTTC.

The chain combines TRBV11-2 with TRBJ2-3, with 9 positions matching TRBD1. CDR1 is SGHAT, CDR2 FQNNGV, per germline. The CDR3 has 15 amino acids. V lost 6 bases and J lost 2; bases outside the gene matches: 6. Here the CDR3 reads CASSSGQGITDTQYF. Written as DNA, the CDR3 is TGTGCCAGCAGTTCGGGACAGGGAATCACAGATACGCAGTATTTT.

CDR3: CASSRDRGADGYTF. In DNA, the CDR3 is TGTGCCAGCAGCCGTGACAGGGGAGCGGATGGCTACACCTTC. This sequence joins TRBV7-9 and TRBJ1-2; 8 nucleotides agree with TRBD1. Germline CDR1 SEHNR, CDR2 FQNEAQ (reference sequence). Unmatched junction bases numbered 8, after V lost 5 bases and J lost 6 bases. This CDR3 has 14 residues.

The chain has TRBV19 and TRBJ2-3, with D uncertain. The CDR3 covers 11 residues. Germline CDR1 and CDR2: LNHDA and SQIVND (reference sequence). The ends were cut back, 10 bases at V and 5 bases at J, with 10 bases in the middle. The CDR3 protein is CATEVGDTQYF. CDR3 bases: TGTGCCACCGAGGTGGGAGATACGCAGTATTTT.